This T cell receptor beta chain was sequenced for a study of blood T cell repertoires in COVID-19. On the study more broadly: Samples representing acute and convalescent COVID-19 were sourced from the United States, Italy and Spain. PBMCs, B-cell-depleted T cells, or T cells provided the cDNA or gDNA that made up the material.

Looked up from germline, CDR1 is SGDLS and CDR2 is YYNGEE. Trimming left V 0 bases short and J 3 bases short, with 13 bases between. The CDR3 is 15 residues long. Per the original methods: For nucleated cells, counts were estimated from reference gene primer amplification. Clones were sequenced by immunoSEQ multiplex PCR, and TCRdb holds only the in-frame ones, with some missing. V, J and clone size were drawn from that table, and D and trimming were deduced from the DNA. The data contain around 88,000 clones, 80% of them singletons. V gene TRBV9 combines with J gene TRBJ2-7; D might be TRBD2 (5 bases). The sequencing input was peripheral blood. This TCR was sampled from a man aged 50-59 years who had recovered from COVID-19. The CDR3 coding sequence is TGTGCCAGCAGCGTAGCCAGCGGTCTATTCTACGAGCAGTACTTC. Translation: CASSVASGLFYEQYF.